These 3 T cell receptor beta chains originate from one sample sequenced in a study of cytomegalovirus exposure and HLA in healthy donors. The table came from immunoSEQ multiplex PCR; TCRdb's copy has only in-frame clones and leaves some out. The sample yields about 130,000 clones, about 90% seen once. Material: PBMCs. These receptors all stem from a woman under 40 in good health and CMV-seropositive.

J is TRBJ1-6 and V is TRBV14; D unresolved. Between the trimmed V and J ends, which lost 3 bases and 8 bases, there was a span of 11 bases. This CDR3 region has 14 residues. CDR1 SGHDN and CDR2 FVKESK come from the germline V gene. The CDR3 DNA reads TGTGCCAGCAGCCACTCCGGGGTCGATTCACCCCTCCACTTT. It is translated as CASSHSGVDSPLHF.

This chain joins TRBV28 and TRBJ2-1; TRBD2 might be the D (5 bases). The CDR3 contains 13 residues. V lost 6 bases to trimming and J lost 1 base, with 7 bases between them. Germline values: CDR1 MDHEN, CDR2 SYDVKM. CDR3 sequence (DNA): TGTGCCAGCAGACGGGGTTCCTACAATGAGCAGTTCTTC. It translates to CASRRGSYNEQFF.

V usage is TRBV19 and J usage is TRBJ1-5; D is undetermined. This CDR3 is built from 14 residues. Germline V gives CDR1 LNHDA, CDR2 SQIVND (reference sequence). Trimming shortened V by 3 bases and J by 2 bases, and 8 bases separated the two germline ends. In nucleotides, the CDR3 is TGTGCCAGTAGTATTACGCAGGGCAATCAGCCCCAGCATTTT. As protein: CASSITQGNQPQHF.